This T cell receptor (beta chain) appears in the sequencing data of a study of OX40 agonist ivuxolimab in advanced cancers. Sequencing was performed with immunoSEQ multiplex PCR; in TCRdb, only in-frame clones are kept and a portion is missing. This repertoire shows about 110,000 clones, around 93% found once; its top ten account for 1% to 1.5%. Germline CDR1 and CDR2: SGHNT and YYREEE (reference sequence). V was cut by 4 bases and J by 4 bases, with 17 bases left in between. The CDR3 runs 16 residues. Details on this clone: The antigen is undetermined.

Study outcomes and limitations: In the 0.1 to 3.0 mg/kg range, CD4+ and CD8+ blood T cells had expanded clonally by week 6.

The TCR sequence derives from an adult with an advanced solid tumor such as melanoma, head and neck, liver or kidney cancer. The J gene is TRBJ2-2, the V gene TRBV5-4; the D call may be TRBD1 or TRBD2 (6 bases each). The source material was CD4+ or CD8+ T cells sorted from blood, sampled in a trial of the OX40 agonist ivuxolimab. CDR3: CASSPGSGGVTGELFF. DNA for the CDR3: TGTGCCAGCAGCCCCGGGTCCGGGGGCGTCACCGGGGAGCTGTTTTTT.